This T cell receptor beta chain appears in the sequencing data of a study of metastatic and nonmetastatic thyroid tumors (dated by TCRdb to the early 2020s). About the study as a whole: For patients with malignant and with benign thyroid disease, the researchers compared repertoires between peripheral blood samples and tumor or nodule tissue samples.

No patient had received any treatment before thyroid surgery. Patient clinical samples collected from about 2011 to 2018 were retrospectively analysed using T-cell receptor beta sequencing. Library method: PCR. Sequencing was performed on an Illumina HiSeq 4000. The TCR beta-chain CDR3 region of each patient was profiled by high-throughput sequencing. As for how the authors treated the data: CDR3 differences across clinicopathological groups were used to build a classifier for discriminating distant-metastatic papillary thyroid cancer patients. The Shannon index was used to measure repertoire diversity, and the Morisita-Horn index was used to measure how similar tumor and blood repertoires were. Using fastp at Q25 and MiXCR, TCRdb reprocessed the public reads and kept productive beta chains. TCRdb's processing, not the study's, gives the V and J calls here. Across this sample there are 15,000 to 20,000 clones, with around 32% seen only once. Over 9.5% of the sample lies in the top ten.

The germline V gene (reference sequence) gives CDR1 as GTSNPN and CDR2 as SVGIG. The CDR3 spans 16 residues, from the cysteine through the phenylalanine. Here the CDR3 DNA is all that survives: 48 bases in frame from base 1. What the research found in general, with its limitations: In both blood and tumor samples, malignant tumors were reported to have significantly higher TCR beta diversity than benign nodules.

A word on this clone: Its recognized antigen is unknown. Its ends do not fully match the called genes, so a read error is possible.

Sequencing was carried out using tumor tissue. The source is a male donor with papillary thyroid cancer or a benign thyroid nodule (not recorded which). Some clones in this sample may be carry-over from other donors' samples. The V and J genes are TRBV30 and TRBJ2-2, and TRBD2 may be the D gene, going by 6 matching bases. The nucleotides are TGTGCCTGGAGTCCGCGGGGCAGCCCGAACACCGGGGGGCTGTTTTTT. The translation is CAWSPRGSPNTGGLFF.